The 21 T cell receptor beta chains given below trace back to one sample, sequenced in a study of shared clonotypes between healthy human individuals. Data came from immunoSEQ multiplex PCR; TCRdb stores just in-frame clones and leaves some out. The table records about 2.4 million clones, roughly 93% of them present only once. Sequenced material: naive CD4+ T cells from PBMCs. Regarding subset: CD45RA+ positively selected. These receptors were collected from a man aged 18 to 29 in good health. Some clones in this sample may be carry-over from other donors' samples.

The chain uses TRBV5-1 and TRBJ2-5; 11 bases line up with TRBD2. Germline V lookup: CDR1 SGHRS, CDR2 YFSETQ. CDR3 length equals 17 residues. After removal of 0 bases from V and 5 bases from J, the junction contained 9 bases not matched to a gene. CDR3 residues: CASSLGISGRAGETQYF. The CDR3 DNA reads as TGCGCCAGCAGCTTGGGCATTAGCGGGAGGGCCGGGGAGACCCAGTACTTC.

J is TRBJ2-6 and V is TRBV10-3; TRBD1 aligns across 7 bases. CDR1 is ENHRY, CDR2 SYGVKD, per germline. With 6 bases clipped from V and 0 bases from J, the junction kept 2 bases outside the gene matches. This CDR3 is 15 amino acids long. The CDR3 spells CAIRGQSSGANVLTF. The CDR3 region has the DNA TGTGCCATCAGGGGACAGAGCTCTGGGGCCAACGTCCTGACTTTC.

V gene TRBV18 combines with J gene TRBJ2-5, with D hard to call. The CDR3 extends over 15 amino acids. The germline gives CDR1 KGHSH, CDR2 LQKENI. Trimming took off 2 bases at V and 1 base at J, with 11 bases between the two ends. The CDR3 is CASSPDFEPQETQYF. The CDR3 coding sequence is TGTGCCAGCTCACCAGACTTCGAACCCCAAGAGACCCAGTACTTC.

CDR3 DNA: TGTGCCAGCAGTGGACAGGGGCCCGATCAGCCCCAGCATTTT. Protein: CASSGQGPDQPQHF. The rearrangement uses TRBV2 and TRBJ1-5, with TRBD1 matching 8 bases. This CDR3 comprises 14 residues. With V trimmed by 4 bases and J by 5 bases, 4 bases remained unmatched. CDR1 and CDR2 (germline): SNHLY, FYNNEI.

The chain recombines TRBV7-8 with TRBJ2-7; D gene uncertain. CDR3 length equals 16 residues. In germline, CDR1 is SGHVS, CDR2 FQNEAQ. V gave up 2 bases and J gave up 5 bases, with 19 bases separating them. CDR3 in amino acids: CASSLNPRRPGDEQYF. Written as DNA, the CDR3 is TGTGCCAGCAGCTTAAACCCCAGGCGACCTGGGGACGAGCAGTACTTC.

This clone was picked up one time. The chain employs TRBV18 and TRBJ1-2; no clear D. The V gene lost 3 bases and the J gene lost 7 bases, with 12 bases spanning the gap. The CDR3 length is 13 residues. CDR1 KGHSH and CDR2 LQKENI come from the germline V gene. CDR3 loop: CASSPSGLAGYTF. The CDR3 bases are TGTGCCAGCTCACCCAGTGGCCTGGCTGGCTACACCTTC.

The CDR3 DNA reads as TGTGCCAGCAGCGTAGGGCCAGGGGGCTTTATGGTGGGGCCTTTGGAGACCCAGTACTTC. Translation gives CASSVGPGGFMVGPLETQYF. The V and J genes are TRBV9 and TRBJ2-5; 8 bases align to TRBD1. The CDR3 consists of 20 residues. Germline lookup yields CDR1 SGDLS and CDR2 YYNGEE. The V segment lost 0 bases and the J segment 5 bases; nucleotides outside the gene matches: 21.

This sequence joins TRBV4-3 and TRBJ1-1; possibly TRBD1 for D (5 bases). Germline V gene data show CDR1 as LGHNA and CDR2 as YSLEER. V was clipped by 1 base and J by 1 base, with 10 bases between them. The CDR3 is 15 residues long. The CDR3 DNA sequence: TGCGCCAGCAGCCAAGGGGGGAGCGAGAACACTGAAGCTTTCTTT. It translates to CASSQGGSENTEAFF.

This clone was seen once. The rearrangement joins TRBV10-3 to TRBJ1-5; D unresolved. V shed 10 bases and J shed 7 bases, with 17 bases lying between them. The length of the CDR3 is 13 residues. The germline gives CDR1 ENHRY, CDR2 SYGVKD. CDR3 amino acids: CATNFLHGQPQHF. The CDR3 DNA follows: TGTGCCACCAACTTTTTACATGGACAGCCCCAGCATTTT.

V usage is TRBV7-2 and J usage is TRBJ1-2, with 7 positions matching TRBD1. From germline, CDR1 is SGHTA and CDR2 FQGNSA. With V trimmed by 5 bases and J by 6 bases, 6 bases remained unmatched. The CDR3 runs 13 residues. The CDR3 sequence is CASSEQGRDGYTF. The CDR3 DNA is TGTGCCAGCAGCGAACAGGGGAGGGATGGCTACACCTTC. The whole variable domain, filled in from reference TRBV7-2 and TRBJ1-2, reads GAGVSQSPSNKVTEKGKDVELRCDPISGHTALYWYRQSLGQGLEFLIYFQGNSAPDKSGLPSDRFSAERTGGSVSTLTIQRTQQEDSAVYLCASSEQGRDGYTFGSGTRLTVV.

The V gene is TRBV5-1, the J gene TRBJ2-5; TRBD1 matches 7 bases. Trimming at V came to 1 base and at J to 3 bases, leaving 6 bases not matched to a gene. Germline CDR1 reads SGHRS; CDR2 reads YFSETQ. The CDR3 extends over 15 amino acids. CDR3 bases: TGCGCCAGCAGCTTGCGAGATGGGACAGAAGAGACCCAGTACTTC. Protein sequence: CASSLRDGTEETQYF. The entire variable domain, with the rest obtained from reference TRBV5-1 and TRBJ2-5, is as follows: KAGVTQTPRYLIKTRGQQVTLSCSPISGHRSVSWYQQTPGQGLQFLFEYFSETQRNKGNFPGRFSGRQFSNSRSEMNVSTLELGDSALYLCASSLRDGTEETQYFGPGTRLLVL.

About this clone: One end of the junction varies from germline; a read error may be responsible. The V and J genes are TRBV10-3 and TRBJ1-2; 8 bases fit TRBD1. Looked up from germline, CDR1 is ENHRY and CDR2 is SYGVKD. The CDR3 is 15 residues long. The CDR3 here is CASSTTGARSYGYTF. CDR3 sequence (DNA): TGTGCCAGCAGTACGACAGGGGCCCGGAGCTATGGCTACACCTTC.

The chain joins TRBV5-1 to TRBJ2-1; 7 bases are a match to TRBD2. The CDR3 sequence is 16 residues long. The V and J ends lost 1 base and 0 bases, in that order; junction bases with no gene match: 4. Looked up from germline, CDR1 is SGHRS and CDR2 is YFSETQ. In nucleotides, the CDR3 is TGCGCCAGCAGCTTGACGAAGCGGGACTCCTACAATGAGCAGTTCTTC. This sequence encodes CASSLTKRDSYNEQFF.

This chain uses TRBV11-1 with TRBJ2-5; TRBD2 matches 14 bases. This CDR3 contains 18 residues. Germline values: CDR1 SGHAT, CDR2 FQDESV (reference sequence). V trimming: 6 bases; J trimming: 4 bases; junction bases outside the gene matches: 13. CDR3 DNA: TGTGCCAGCAGTCGGGGACTAGCGGGAGTCGGTGTAGGAGAGACCCAGTACTTC. As protein: CASSRGLAGVGVGETQYF.

This clone occurred once. CDR3 sequence (DNA): TGTGCCAGCAGTCCCTCCGGGCTAGGGGGCCAAGAGACCCAGTACTTC. It codes for CASSPSGLGGQETQYF. V is TRBV27 and J is TRBJ2-5; weak D call: TRBD1 (6 bases). This CDR3 region has 16 residues. The germline V and J ends were trimmed by 5 bases and 1 base, with 17 bases remaining between them. The V gene's germline CDR1 is MNHEY and CDR2 SMNVEV (reference sequence).

This chain uses TRBV6-6 with TRBJ1-5, with D tentatively TRBD1 (6 bases). This CDR3 contains 16 residues. CDR1 is MNHNY and CDR2 is SVGAGI in the germline V gene (reference sequence). The V end lost 5 bases, the J end lost 2 bases, and 16 bases lay between the germline ends. The CDR3 region has the DNA TGTGCCAGCAGTGCTACCCAGGGGAAGGGCAATCAGCCCCAGCATTTT. Translated: CASSATQGKGNQPQHF.

Turning to this clone: The junction departs from germline at one end; a sequencing error may be responsible. The chain couples TRBV11-2 to TRBJ1-1; weak D call: TRBD1 (6 bases). This CDR3 is built from 16 residues. CDR1 SGHAT and CDR2 FQNNGV come from the germline V gene. This CDR3 is CASSLLRGRGNPEAFF. The CDR3 DNA reads as TGTGCCAGCAGCTTATTGAGGGGTAGGGGGAACCCTGAAGCTTTCTTT.

This clone was seen a single time. The chain links TRBV5-1 to TRBJ1-2, with unresolved D. Germline CDR1 and CDR2: SGHRS and YFSETQ. The germline V and J ends were trimmed by 9 bases and 0 bases, with 18 bases remaining between them. This CDR3 is 15 amino acids long. The CDR3 region is CATKATLGANYGYTF. CDR3 coding DNA: TGCGCCACCAAGGCTACACTGGGAGCTAACTATGGCTACACCTTC. The full variable domain, rest sourced from reference TRBV5-1 and TRBJ1-2, is KAGVTQTPRYLIKTRGQQVTLSCSPISGHRSVSWYQQTPGQGLQFLFEYFSETQRNKGNFPGRFSGRQFSNSRSEMNVSTLELGDSALYLCATKATLGANYGYTFGSGTRLTVV.

J is TRBJ1-2 and V is TRBV6-5; D is possibly TRBD1 (6 bases). Trimming removed 4 bases from V and 7 bases from J, with 19 bases in between. CDR1 and CDR2 from the germline V gene are MNHEY and SVGAGI. The CDR3 is 15 amino acids. CDR3 loop: CASSWGGGREAGYTF. For the CDR3, the DNA is TGTGCCAGCAGTTGGGGGGGCGGCAGGGAGGCTGGCTACACCTTC.

V gene TRBV18 combines with J gene TRBJ1-1; weak D call: TRBD1 (6 bases). Germline CDR1 is KGHSH and CDR2 is LQKENI. V was clipped by 5 bases and J by 3 bases, with 10 bases between them. The CDR3 loop spans 13 amino acids. The CDR3 DNA follows: TGTGCCAGCTCAGGTAGGGGGGACACTGAAGCTTTCTTT. Its protein product is CASSGRGDTEAFF.

On this clone: The same CDR3 is also encoded by other DNA sequences in this sample. The chain links TRBV7-2 to TRBJ1-1; no firm D call. The V gene lost 1 base and the J gene lost 3 bases, with 9 bases spanning the gap. The CDR3 is made up of 14 amino acids. Germline V gene lookup returns CDR1 SGHTA and CDR2 FQGNSA. CDR3 sequence reads: CASSLVGQDTEAFF. The CDR3 bases are TGTGCCAGCAGCTTAGTTGGTCAGGACACTGAAGCTTTCTTT.